These 8 T cell receptor beta chains were all obtained from the same sample, sequenced in a study of beta chain features in type 1 diabetes. Expressed TCRB transcripts were sequenced after all isolated RNA was converted to cDNA. Measured with immunoSEQ multiplex PCR; TCRdb has only the in-frame clones, and not every one. The data contain hundreds of thousands of clones, 6.5% to 10% of them singletons. Sequencing used central memory CD4+ T cells from blood. Every receptor here comes from a woman aged 18-29 years in good health.

This clone came up a few times. This chain joins TRBV28 and TRBJ1-4, with D possibly being TRBD1 (5 bases). Germline V gene data show CDR1 as MDHEN and CDR2 as SYDVKM. The CDR3 contains 15 residues. The germline V and J ends were trimmed by 3 bases and 7 bases, with 15 bases remaining between them. The CDR3 is CASSFGSTQAEKLFF. The CDR3 region has the DNA TGTGCCAGCAGTTTTGGGTCCACACAGGCTGAAAAACTGTTTTTT.

Only a few counts were recorded for this clone. This chain links TRBV6-6 with TRBJ2-7; D is possibly TRBD1 (6 bases). Germline V gene lookup returns CDR1 MNHNY and CDR2 SVGAGI (reference sequence). The CDR3 has 12 residues. V shed 7 bases and J shed 2 bases, with 9 bases lying between them. The CDR3 coding sequence is TGTGCCAGCACTCAGGGGCCCTACGAGCAGTACTTC. Translation gives CASTQGPYEQYF.

The chain carries TRBV5-4 and TRBJ1-2; 9 nucleotides align to TRBD1. Germline trimming cut 4 bases from V and 8 bases from J; bases unmatched to any gene: 18. CDR1 is SGHNT, CDR2 YYREEE, per germline (reference sequence). This CDR3 is built from 17 residues. In nucleotides, the CDR3 is TGTGCCAGCAGCCTCCAGGGACAGGGAATCTTTGTCGGCGGCTACACCTTC. Amino acids: CASSLQGQGIFVGGYTF.

This chain connects TRBV7-2 to TRBJ2-1; D gene unclear. Per germline, CDR1 SGHTA and CDR2 FQGNSA. The CDR3 contains 12 residues. The V gene lost 2 bases and the J gene lost 10 bases, with 9 bases spanning the gap. The CDR3 loop reads CASSLYMGEQFF. DNA of the CDR3: TGTGCCAGCAGCTTATATATGGGGGAGCAGTTCTTC. Combining the CDR3 with reference TRBV7-2 and TRBJ2-1 gives the whole variable domain GAGVSQSPSNKVTEKGKDVELRCDPISGHTALYWYRQSLGQGLEFLIYFQGNSAPDKSGLPSDRFSAERTGGSVSTLTIQRTQQEDSAVYLCASSLYMGEQFFGPGTRLTVL.

This chain links TRBV7-2 with TRBJ2-3; D is ambiguous. This CDR3 region has 14 residues. Between the trimmed V and J ends, which lost 5 bases and 6 bases, there was a span of 15 bases. The germline gives CDR1 SGHTA, CDR2 FQGNSA. The CDR3 protein is CASSSYLSHDTQYF. The CDR3 DNA sequence: TGTGCCAGCAGCAGCTACCTATCACACGATACGCAGTATTTT.

The chain recombines TRBV7-2 with TRBJ2-7; no definite D call. CDR1 SGHTA and CDR2 FQGNSA come from the germline V gene. The CDR3 runs to 15 residues. V lost 1 base, J lost 3 bases, and 13 bases lay in between. The DNA for the CDR3 is TGTGCCAGCAGCTTAGGTCTCCCCGCCAGCTACGAGCAGTACTTC. Amino acids: CASSLGLPASYEQYF.

This clone was detected only a few times. The CDR3 protein is CASQGSLNEKLFF. DNA for the CDR3: TGTGCCTCCCAGGGGTCGTTAAATGAAAAACTGTTTTTT. The chain couples TRBV28 to TRBJ1-4, with a possible D match to TRBD1 (6 bases). This CDR3 comprises 13 residues. The germline gives CDR1 MDHEN, CDR2 SYDVKM. V was trimmed by 11 bases and J by 5 bases, leaving 15 bases between them. The variable domain in full, completed from reference TRBV28 and TRBJ1-4, reads DVKVTQSSRYLVKRTGEKVFLECVQDMDHENMFWYRQDPGLGLRLIYFSYDVKMKEKGDIPEGYSVSREKKERFSLILESASTNQTSMYLCASQGSLNEKLFFGSGTQLSVL.

This clone was seen a handful of times. This chain uses TRBV18 with TRBJ2-1; TRBD1 aligns across 11 bases. V shed 2 bases and J 4 bases; nucleotides not matched to a gene: 4. Per germline, CDR1 KGHSH and CDR2 LQKENI. The CDR3 extends over 16 amino acids. The DNA for the CDR3 is TGTGCCAGCTCACCAGGACAGGGGGCTTTGTACAATGAGCAGTTCTTC. It codes for CASSPGQGALYNEQFF.